Presented here are 18 T cell receptor beta chains from one specimen sequenced in a study of blood T cells in healthy people across ages. The use of a sample-barcoded 5' primer and a J-beta primer mix characterized a second PCR of roughly 6 to 11 cycles. Each CDR3 protein is one row after TCRdb ran MiXCR on the 5' RACE reads. The sample has roughly 700,000 distinct CDR3 sequences, 32% seen once. The sequencing sample was made of blood. The source of these receptors is a woman of 80 years or more in good health.

The J gene is TRBJ2-7, the V gene TRBV5-1, with TRBD1 as a possible D gene (6 bases). The V and J ends lost 2 bases and 7 bases respectively, with 19 bases between them. The CDR3 runs to 15 residues. Germline V gene data show CDR1 as SGHRS and CDR2 as YFSETQ. This chain's CDR3 is CASSFYAGAEEEQYF. As DNA, the CDR3 is TGCGCCAGCAGCTTTTATGCAGGGGCTGAGGAAGAGCAGTACTTC. Full variable domain (rest looked up from reference TRBV5-1 and TRBJ2-7): KAGVTQTPRYLIKTRGQQVTLSCSPISGHRSVSWYQQTPGQGLQFLFEYFSETQRNKGNFPGRFSGRQFSNSRSEMNVSTLELGDSALYLCASSFYAGAEEEQYFGPGTRLTVT.

This clonotype appeared many times. This chain uses TRBV6-1 with TRBJ1-5; a possible D gene is TRBD1 (6 bases). Germline values: CDR1 MNHNS, CDR2 SASEGT. This CDR3 comprises 15 residues. V was shortened by 9 bases and J by 4 bases, with 19 bases between the two germline ends. CDR3 DNA sequence: TGTGCCAGTCACGGCAGCAGGGGCCGGAATCAGCCCCAGCATTTT. This codes for CASHGSRGRNQPQHF.

Many counts were recorded for this clonotype. J is TRBJ2-1 and V is TRBV20-1; TRBD2 agrees at 7 bases. Germline lookup yields CDR1 DFQATT and CDR2 SNEGSKA (reference sequence). The trim removed 1 base at V and 0 bases at J, leaving 0 bases unmatched. The length of the CDR3 is 14 residues. This chain's CDR3 is CSARASGSYNEQFF. The CDR3 nucleotides are TGCAGTGCTAGAGCTAGCGGCTCCTACAATGAGCAGTTCTTC.

The table lists this clonotype with a count of one. This CDR3 reads CASSHNSQTSIEQFF. As DNA, the CDR3 is TGTGCCAGCAGCCACAACTCCCAGACTAGCATTGAGCAGTTCTTC. The chain recombines TRBV9 with TRBJ2-1, with 7 bases that match TRBD2. The V gene end was trimmed by 4 bases and the J gene end by 9 bases; junction bases not matched to a gene: 13. This CDR3 spans 15 amino acids. In germline, CDR1 is SGDLS, CDR2 YYNGEE.

With respect to this clonotype: A read error may explain this, as a much larger clone is one base away. This chain links TRBV20-1 with TRBJ2-7; the D gene is possibly TRBD2 (5 bases). This CDR3 spans 12 amino acids. Deletions cut 5 bases from V and 2 bases from J, with 10 bases between. From germline, CDR1 is DFQATT and CDR2 SNEGSKA (reference sequence). The CDR3 sequence: CSAQQRAYEQYF. In DNA, the CDR3 is TGCAGTGCTCAACAGAGGGCCTACGAGCAGTACTTC.

This clonotype occurred many times. At one end, the junction sequence differs from germline, possibly due to a read error. The V gene is TRBV5-1, the J gene TRBJ2-1, with TRBD2 identical over 14 bases. The CDR3 is made up of 15 amino acids. The V gene's germline CDR1 is SGHRS and CDR2 YFSETQ. CDR3 in DNA: TGTGCCAGCAGCCTGACTAGCGGGGGGGCCAATGAGCAGTTCTTC. Protein product: CASSLTSGGANEQFF.

Turning to this clonotype: Being one base from a much bigger clone, this may be a read error. V gene TRBV20-1 combines with J gene TRBJ2-7; 9 positions agree with TRBD2. J was trimmed by 7 bases and V by 3 bases; bases with no gene match: 13. This CDR3 has 15 amino acids. CDR1 and CDR2 (germline): DFQATT, SNEGSKA (reference sequence). The CDR3 protein is CSASALAGPYNEQYF. For the CDR3, the DNA is TGCAGTGCTAGTGCCCTAGCGGGGCCTTACAATGAGCAGTACTTC.

As for this clonotype: This may be a read error, as it is one base from a much larger clone. The chain joins TRBV4-1 to TRBJ1-2, with TRBD1 matching over 10 bases. CDR1 is MGHRA and CDR2 is YSYEKL in the germline V gene. This CDR3 is built from 14 residues. The CDR3 DNA sequence: TGCGCGGCAATGCGCGGACAGGGGGGGAATGGCTACACCTTC. Protein product: CAAMRGQGGNGYTF.

The table lists this clonotype with a few counts. Since a much larger clone is just one base distant, this may be a read error. The chain carries TRBV20-1 and TRBJ1-2; maybe TRBD1 (6 bases). The CDR3 runs 12 residues. V lost 8 bases and J lost 0, with 10 bases in between. Germline CDR1 is DFQATT and CDR2 is SNEGSKA (reference sequence). In DNA form, the CDR3 reads TGCAGTACTTGGACAGCTAACTATGGCTACACCTTC. Residues: CSTWTANYGYTF.

This sequence joins TRBV4-2 and TRBJ2-3; 11 positions agree with TRBD2. Germline CDR1 LGHNA, CDR2 YNFKEQ. The CDR3 covers 17 residues. V was pared by 1 base and J by 4 bases, with 7 bases of the junction left unmatched. CDR3 in amino acids: CASSQVKTSGDPDTQYF. CDR3 bases: TGTGCCAGCAGCCAAGTAAAGACTAGCGGGGATCCAGATACGCAGTATTTT.

The V gene is TRBV6-1, the J gene TRBJ2-1, with 9 bases aligning to TRBD1. This CDR3 is built from 16 residues. The ends lost 6 bases at V and 6 bases at J; junction bases unmatched: 12. The V gene's germline CDR1 is MNHNS and CDR2 SASEGT. CDR3 sequence (DNA): TGTGCCAGCAGGACTACCGGACAGGGGAATCTCAATGAGCAGTTCTTC. Amino acid sequence: CASRTTGQGNLNEQFF.

The sample holds a few counts of this clonotype. This may stem from a read error, because a much larger clone lies one nucleotide away. The chain has TRBV5-1 and TRBJ2-5; 10 nucleotides line up with TRBD2. With 2 bases clipped from V and 11 bases from J, the junction kept 15 bases outside the gene matches. CDR3 size: 16 residues. CDR1 is SGHRS, CDR2 YFSETQ, per germline. The CDR3 region is CASSFLSGGATSEQYF. The CDR3 DNA is TGCGCCAGCAGCTTCTTAAGCGGGGGGGCGACTTCTGAGCAGTACTTC.

Remarks on this clonotype: Possible read error: a much larger clone is one base away. The rearrangement links TRBV9 to TRBJ2-1, with D unclear. Near its end, the DNA agrees better with TRBJ2-7, so the J call may be wrong. Per the germline V gene, CDR1 is SGDLS and CDR2 is YYNGEE. The CDR3 has 15 residues. The CDR3 loop reads CASSVAHSSYNEQYF. In DNA form, the CDR3 reads TGTGCCAGCAGCGTAGCCCACAGCTCCTACAATGAGCAGTACTTC.

This clonotype was seen at least ten times. This chain links TRBV5-1 with TRBJ2-7; 8 bases match TRBD2. The length of the CDR3 is 15 residues. V was clipped by 0 bases and J by 3 bases; unmatched bases: 5. The V gene's germline CDR1 is SGHRS and CDR2 YFSETQ. Written as DNA, the CDR3 is TGCGCCAGCAGCTTGGCGGGGGGGACGTTCTACGAGCAGTACTTC. Translation: CASSLAGGTFYEQYF.

This clonotype was seen a handful of times. In DNA, the CDR3 is TGTGCCAGCAGGGGGGCAGGGTACGGGGAGCTGTTTTTT. This translates into CASRGAGYGELFF. J is TRBJ2-2 and V is TRBV6-1; a weak D match, TRBD1 (6 bases). The ends were cut back, 6 bases at V and 7 bases at J, with 12 bases in the middle. The germline gives CDR1 MNHNS, CDR2 SASEGT. The CDR3 runs 13 residues.

As concerns this clonotype: A much larger clone is a single base away; this may be a read error. The V and J genes are TRBV20-1 and TRBJ2-5; the match to TRBD2 covers 10 bases. The CDR3 has 15 amino acids. The trim removed 3 bases at V and 7 bases at J, leaving 11 bases unmatched. From germline, CDR1 is DFQATT and CDR2 SNEGSKA (reference sequence). CDR3 sequence: CSASGPAGGPGTQYF. The CDR3 DNA follows: TGCAGTGCTAGTGGGCCAGCGGGGGGGCCTGGGACCCAGTACTTC.

This clonotype occurred many times. V gene TRBV2 combines with J gene TRBJ2-7; D uncertain. Trimming pared 5 bases from V and 7 bases from J, leaving 9 bases between. The V gene's germline CDR1 is SNHLY and CDR2 FYNNEI. The CDR3 sequence is 11 residues long. In DNA, the CDR3 is TGTGCCAGCAGTCCTATTGAGGAGCAGTACTTC. It yields the protein CASSPIEEQYF.

Concerning this clonotype itself: This may be a read error: a much more frequent sequence differs by one nucleotide. The gene calls are TRBV15 and TRBJ2-4; D is ambiguous. From germline, CDR1 is LNHNV and CDR2 YYDKDF (reference sequence). This CDR3 has 13 amino acids. The germline V and J ends were trimmed by 0 bases and 13 bases, with 13 bases remaining between them. The CDR3 bases are TGTGCCACCAGCAGAGATGTCAGTGAGCCCCAGTACTTC. Protein sequence: CATSRDVSEPQYF. The full variable domain, rest sourced from reference TRBV15 and TRBJ2-4, is DAMVIQNPRYQVTQFGKPVTLSCSQTLNHNVMYWYQQKSSQAPKLLFHYYDKDFNNEADTPDNFQSRRPNTSFCFLDIRSPGLGDTAMYLCATSRDVSEPQYFGAGTRLSVL.